These T cell receptor beta chains were read from a single sample in a study of blood T cell repertoires in COVID-19. The method was immunoSEQ multiplex PCR; TCRdb's version includes in-frame clones alone and lacks a portion of them. This sample has hundreds of thousands of clones, with roughly four fifths found just once. The specimen was PBMCs or T cells enriched from blood (not recorded which). Every receptor here comes from a man under 40 with acute COVID-19. CDR3s include the opening cysteine and the closing phenylalanine or tryptophan. Size tells how often a clone was seen (once, few, many) or the class of an expanded clone, and some rows leave it out.

CDR3 protein: CASIMDTRNSPLHF
J gene: TRBJ1-6
clone size: NA
V gene: TRBV6-5

CDR3 protein: CSASTAGDSYNEQFF
J gene: TRBJ2-1
clone size: NA
V gene: TRBV20-1

CDR3 protein: CASSDRRQDTF
J gene: TRBJ1-2
clone size: NA
V gene: TRBV12-3/TRBV12-4

CDR3 protein: CATKRGDIQYF
J gene: TRBJ2-4
clone size: NA
V gene: TRBV27

CDR3 protein: CASSTRDRHTDTQYF
J gene: TRBJ2-3
clone size: NA
V gene: TRBV10-1

CDR3 protein: CASSFYGGSGRLGYEQFF
J gene: TRBJ2-1
clone size: NA
V gene: TRBV5-1

CDR3 protein: CASSDRGGSIF
J gene: TRBJ2-1
clone size: NA
V gene: TRBV12-3/TRBV12-4

CDR3 protein: CATSDLHRANTGELFF
J gene: TRBJ2-2
clone size: many
V gene: TRBV24-1

CDR3 protein: CASSKEQEKLFF
J gene: TRBJ1-4
clone size: NA
V gene: TRBV28

CDR3 protein: CAWSGLDYNEQFF
J gene: TRBJ2-1
clone size: NA
V gene: TRBV30

CDR3 protein: CASRRRQGDTEAFF
J gene: TRBJ1-1
clone size: NA
V gene: TRBV5-4

CDR3 protein: CASSWGGEQFF
J gene: TRBJ2-1
clone size: NA
V gene: TRBV5-1

CDR3 protein: CASSTGQSAQKLFF
J gene: TRBJ1-4
clone size: NA
V gene: TRBV2

CDR3 protein: CASSLIQDNYNQPQHF
J gene: TRBJ1-5
clone size: NA
V gene: TRBV7-8

CDR3 protein: CASSGHRGRVLNEQFF
J gene: TRBJ2-1
clone size: NA
V gene: TRBV4-1

CDR3 protein: CASTLLAVGDTQYF
J gene: TRBJ2-3
clone size: NA
V gene: TRBV28

CDR3 protein: CASSRGEAGELFF
J gene: TRBJ2-2
clone size: NA
V gene: TRBV4-3

CDR3 protein: CASKRAGGETEAFF
J gene: TRBJ1-1
clone size: NA
V gene: TRBV6-5

CDR3 protein: CASSVGVSSGANVLTF
J gene: TRBJ2-6
clone size: NA
V gene: TRBV9

CDR3 protein: CASKLAGGLYNEQFF
J gene: TRBJ2-1
clone size: NA
V gene: TRBV6-5

CDR3 protein: CASSGAGGETQYF
J gene: TRBJ2-5
clone size: NA
V gene: TRBV2

CDR3 protein: CASSPSGTVREKLFF
J gene: TRBJ1-4
clone size: NA
V gene: TRBV5-1